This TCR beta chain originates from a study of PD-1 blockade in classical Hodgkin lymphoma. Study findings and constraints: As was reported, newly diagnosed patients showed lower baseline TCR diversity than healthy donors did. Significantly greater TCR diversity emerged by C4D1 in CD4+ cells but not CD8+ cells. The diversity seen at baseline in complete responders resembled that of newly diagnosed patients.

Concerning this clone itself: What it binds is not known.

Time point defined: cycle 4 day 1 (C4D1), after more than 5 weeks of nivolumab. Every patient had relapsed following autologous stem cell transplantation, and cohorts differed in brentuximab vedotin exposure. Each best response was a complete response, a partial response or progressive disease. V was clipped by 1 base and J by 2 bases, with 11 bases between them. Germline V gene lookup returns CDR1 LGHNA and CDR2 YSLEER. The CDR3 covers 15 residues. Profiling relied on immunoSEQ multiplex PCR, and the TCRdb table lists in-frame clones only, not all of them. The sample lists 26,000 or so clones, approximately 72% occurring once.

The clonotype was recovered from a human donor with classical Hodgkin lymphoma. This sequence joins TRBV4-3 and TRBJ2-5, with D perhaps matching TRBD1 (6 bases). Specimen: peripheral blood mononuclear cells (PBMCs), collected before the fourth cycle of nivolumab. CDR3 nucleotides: TGCGCCAGCAGCCAAGTTCGGACAGTTCAAGAGACCCAGTACTTC. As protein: CASSQVRTVQETQYF.